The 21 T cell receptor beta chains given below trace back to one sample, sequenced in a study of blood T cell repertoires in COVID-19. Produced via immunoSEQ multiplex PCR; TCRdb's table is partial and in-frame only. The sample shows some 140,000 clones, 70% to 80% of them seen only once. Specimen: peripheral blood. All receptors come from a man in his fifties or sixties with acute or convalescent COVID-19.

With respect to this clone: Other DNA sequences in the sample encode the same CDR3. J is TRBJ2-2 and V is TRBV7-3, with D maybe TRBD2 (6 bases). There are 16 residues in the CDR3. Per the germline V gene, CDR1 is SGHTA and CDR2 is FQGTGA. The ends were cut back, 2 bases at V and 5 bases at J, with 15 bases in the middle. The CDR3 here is CASSLFGGSGTGELFF. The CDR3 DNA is TGTGCCAGCAGCTTATTCGGAGGGAGTGGGACCGGGGAGCTGTTTTTT.

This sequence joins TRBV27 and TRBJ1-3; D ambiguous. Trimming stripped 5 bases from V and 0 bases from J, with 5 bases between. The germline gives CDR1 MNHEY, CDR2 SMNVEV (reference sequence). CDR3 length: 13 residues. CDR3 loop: CASSRDSGNTIYF. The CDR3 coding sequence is TGTGCCAGCAGTCGGGACTCTGGAAACACCATATATTTT.

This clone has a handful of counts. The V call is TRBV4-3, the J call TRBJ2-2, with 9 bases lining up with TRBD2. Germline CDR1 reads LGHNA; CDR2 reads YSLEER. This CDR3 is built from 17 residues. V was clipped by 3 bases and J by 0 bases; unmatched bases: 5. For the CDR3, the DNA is TGCGCCAGCAGCCATCTTATAGCGGGGGCGAACACCGGGGAGCTGTTTTTT. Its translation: CASSHLIAGANTGELFF.

The CDR3 region is CASSRRYRTDNEQFF. CDR3 DNA: TGTGCCAGCAGCCGCCGCTACCGGACAGACAATGAGCAGTTCTTC. The chain joins TRBV4-2 to TRBJ2-1; TRBD1 is a possible D gene (6 bases). This CDR3 comprises 15 residues. CDR1 and CDR2 (germline): LGHNA, YNFKEQ. V lost 4 bases to trimming and J lost 5 bases, with 15 bases between them.

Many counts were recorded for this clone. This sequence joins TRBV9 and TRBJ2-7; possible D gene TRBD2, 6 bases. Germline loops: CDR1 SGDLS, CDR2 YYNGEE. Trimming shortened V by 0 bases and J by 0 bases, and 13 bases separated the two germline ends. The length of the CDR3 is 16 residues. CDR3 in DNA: TGTGCCAGCAGCGTAGATGCGGGGATGGGCTCCTACGAGCAGTACTTC. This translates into CASSVDAGMGSYEQYF.

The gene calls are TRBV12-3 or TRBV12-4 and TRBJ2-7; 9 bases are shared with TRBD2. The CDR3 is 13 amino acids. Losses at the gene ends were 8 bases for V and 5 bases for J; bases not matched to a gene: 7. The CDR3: CASWASGTNEQYF. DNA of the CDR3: TGTGCCAGCTGGGCTAGCGGGACCAACGAGCAGTACTTC.

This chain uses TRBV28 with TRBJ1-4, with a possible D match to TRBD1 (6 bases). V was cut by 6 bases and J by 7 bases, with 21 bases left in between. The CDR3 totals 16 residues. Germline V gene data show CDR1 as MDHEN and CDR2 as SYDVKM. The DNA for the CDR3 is TGTGCCAGCAGAGATATTACACAGGGAAGGCGTGAAAAACTGTTTTTT. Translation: CASRDITQGRREKLFF.

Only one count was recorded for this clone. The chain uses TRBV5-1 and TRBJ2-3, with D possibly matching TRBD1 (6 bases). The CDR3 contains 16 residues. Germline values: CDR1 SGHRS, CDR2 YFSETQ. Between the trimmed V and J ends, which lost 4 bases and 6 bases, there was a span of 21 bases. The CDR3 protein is CASSGAQTGPRDTQYF. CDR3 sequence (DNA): TGCGCCAGCAGCGGAGCCCAGACAGGCCCACGGGATACGCAGTATTTT.

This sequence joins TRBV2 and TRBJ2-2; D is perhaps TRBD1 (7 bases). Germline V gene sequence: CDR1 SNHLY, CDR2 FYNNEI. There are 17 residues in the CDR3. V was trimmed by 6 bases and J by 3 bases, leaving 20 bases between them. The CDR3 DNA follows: TGTGCCAGCAGCAAATCTCCTACAGGGGACTACACCGGGGAGCTGTTTTTT. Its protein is CASSKSPTGDYTGELFF.

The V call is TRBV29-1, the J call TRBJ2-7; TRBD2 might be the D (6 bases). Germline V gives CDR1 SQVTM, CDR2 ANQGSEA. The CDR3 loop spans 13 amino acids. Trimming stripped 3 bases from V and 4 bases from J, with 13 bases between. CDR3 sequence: CSVEATGGYEQYF. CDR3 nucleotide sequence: TGCAGCGTTGAGGCAACCGGGGGTTACGAGCAGTACTTC.

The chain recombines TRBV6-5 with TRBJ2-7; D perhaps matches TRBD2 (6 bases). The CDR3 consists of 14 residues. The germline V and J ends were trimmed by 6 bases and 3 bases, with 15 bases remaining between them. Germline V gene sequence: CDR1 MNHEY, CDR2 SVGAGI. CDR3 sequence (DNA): TGTGCCAGCAGGGCGGGGCCGCAAATCTACGAGCAGTACTTC. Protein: CASRAGPQIYEQYF.

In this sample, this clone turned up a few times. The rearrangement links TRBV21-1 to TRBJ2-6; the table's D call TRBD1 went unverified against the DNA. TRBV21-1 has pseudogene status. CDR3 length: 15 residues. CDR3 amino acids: CASSRQGSGANVLTF. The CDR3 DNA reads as TGTGCCAGCAGCAGACAGGGCTCTGGGGCCAACGTCCTGACTTTC.

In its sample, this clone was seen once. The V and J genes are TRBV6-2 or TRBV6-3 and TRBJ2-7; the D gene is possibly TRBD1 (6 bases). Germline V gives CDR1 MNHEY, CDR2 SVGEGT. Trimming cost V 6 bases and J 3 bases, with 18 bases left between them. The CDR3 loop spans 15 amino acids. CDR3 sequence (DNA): TGTGCCAGCAGCGAGGACCAGGGGTTTGGCTACGAGCAGTACTTC. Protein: CASSEDQGFGYEQYF.

CDR3 nucleotides: TGTGCCAGCAGCTTAGAGAGTTGGCGGACTAGCGGATACACAGATACGCAGTATTTT. Protein: CASSLESWRTSGYTDTQYF. The chain links TRBV7-9 to TRBJ2-3; 10 bases map to TRBD2. Per germline, CDR1 SEHNR and CDR2 FQNEAQ (reference sequence). This CDR3 comprises 19 residues. V shed 1 base and J 2 bases; nucleotides not matched to a gene: 12.

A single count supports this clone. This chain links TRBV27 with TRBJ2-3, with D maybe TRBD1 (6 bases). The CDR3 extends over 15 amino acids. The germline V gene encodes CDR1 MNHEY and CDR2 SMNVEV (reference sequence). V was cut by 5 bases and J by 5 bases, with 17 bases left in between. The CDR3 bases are TGTGCCAGCAGTACCCCGGGACATCCGATAGATACGCAGTATTTT. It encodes CASSTPGHPIDTQYF.

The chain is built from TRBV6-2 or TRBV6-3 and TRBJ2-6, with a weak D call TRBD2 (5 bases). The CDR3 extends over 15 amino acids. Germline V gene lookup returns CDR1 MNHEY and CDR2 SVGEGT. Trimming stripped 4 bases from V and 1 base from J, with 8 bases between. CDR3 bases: TGTGCCAGCAGTTGGCGGGTTTCTGGGGCCAACGTCCTGACTTTC. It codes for CASSWRVSGANVLTF.

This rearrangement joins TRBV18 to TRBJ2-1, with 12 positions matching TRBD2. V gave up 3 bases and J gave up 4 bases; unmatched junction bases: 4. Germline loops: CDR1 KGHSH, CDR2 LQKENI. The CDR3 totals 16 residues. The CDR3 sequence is CASSPPTSGGYNEQFF. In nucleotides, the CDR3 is TGTGCCAGCTCACCCCCCACTAGCGGGGGGTACAATGAGCAGTTCTTC.

CDR3 DNA sequence: TGTGCCAGCAGCCCGCCCTTTACAGGGGGATCCATCTACACCTTC. Amino acid sequence: CASSPPFTGGSIYTF. The genes are TRBV3-1 (or the pseudogene TRBV3-2) and TRBJ1-2, with 8 bases aligning to TRBD1. Germline assignment: CDR1 LGHDT and CDR2 YNNKEL (reference sequence). This CDR3 has 15 residues. V dropped 4 bases and J dropped 10; count of bases not matched to a gene: 14.

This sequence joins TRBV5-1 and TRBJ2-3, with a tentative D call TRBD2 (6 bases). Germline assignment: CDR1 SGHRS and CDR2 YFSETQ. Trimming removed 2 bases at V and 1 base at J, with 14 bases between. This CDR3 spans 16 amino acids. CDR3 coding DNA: TGCGCCAGCAGCTTCTCAGTGGGGGGAGGCACAGATACGCAGTATTTT. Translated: CASSFSVGGGTDTQYF.

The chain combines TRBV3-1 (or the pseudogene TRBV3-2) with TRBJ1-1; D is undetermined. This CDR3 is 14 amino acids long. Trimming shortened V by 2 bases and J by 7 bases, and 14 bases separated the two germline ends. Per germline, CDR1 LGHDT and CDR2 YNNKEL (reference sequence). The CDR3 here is CASSQSGGRIEAFF. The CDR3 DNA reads TGTGCCAGCAGCCAATCAGGAGGCCGGATTGAAGCTTTCTTT.

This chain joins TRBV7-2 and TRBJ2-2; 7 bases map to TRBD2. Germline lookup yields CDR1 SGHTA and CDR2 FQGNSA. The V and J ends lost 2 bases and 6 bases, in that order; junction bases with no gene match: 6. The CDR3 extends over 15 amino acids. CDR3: CASSLIRGSPGELFF. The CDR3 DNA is TGTGCCAGCAGCTTAATTCGCGGGAGCCCCGGGGAGCTGTTTTTT.